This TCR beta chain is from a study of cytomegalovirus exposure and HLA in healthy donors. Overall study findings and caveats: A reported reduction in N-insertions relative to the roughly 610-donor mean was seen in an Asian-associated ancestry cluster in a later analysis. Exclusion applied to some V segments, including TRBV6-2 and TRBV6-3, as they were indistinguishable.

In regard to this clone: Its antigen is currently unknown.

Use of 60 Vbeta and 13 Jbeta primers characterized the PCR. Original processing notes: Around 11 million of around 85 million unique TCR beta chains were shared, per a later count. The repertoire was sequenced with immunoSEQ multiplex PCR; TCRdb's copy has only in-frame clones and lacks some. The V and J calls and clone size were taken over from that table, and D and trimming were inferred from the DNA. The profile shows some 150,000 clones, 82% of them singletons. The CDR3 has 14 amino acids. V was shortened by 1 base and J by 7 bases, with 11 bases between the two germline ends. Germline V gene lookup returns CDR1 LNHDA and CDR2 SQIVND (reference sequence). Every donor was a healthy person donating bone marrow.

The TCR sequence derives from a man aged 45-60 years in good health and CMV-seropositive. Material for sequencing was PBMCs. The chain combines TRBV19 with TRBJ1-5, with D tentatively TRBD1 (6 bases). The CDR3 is CASSIGQAGQPQHF. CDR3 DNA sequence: TGTGCCAGTAGTATAGGACAGGCAGGACAGCCCCAGCATTTT.